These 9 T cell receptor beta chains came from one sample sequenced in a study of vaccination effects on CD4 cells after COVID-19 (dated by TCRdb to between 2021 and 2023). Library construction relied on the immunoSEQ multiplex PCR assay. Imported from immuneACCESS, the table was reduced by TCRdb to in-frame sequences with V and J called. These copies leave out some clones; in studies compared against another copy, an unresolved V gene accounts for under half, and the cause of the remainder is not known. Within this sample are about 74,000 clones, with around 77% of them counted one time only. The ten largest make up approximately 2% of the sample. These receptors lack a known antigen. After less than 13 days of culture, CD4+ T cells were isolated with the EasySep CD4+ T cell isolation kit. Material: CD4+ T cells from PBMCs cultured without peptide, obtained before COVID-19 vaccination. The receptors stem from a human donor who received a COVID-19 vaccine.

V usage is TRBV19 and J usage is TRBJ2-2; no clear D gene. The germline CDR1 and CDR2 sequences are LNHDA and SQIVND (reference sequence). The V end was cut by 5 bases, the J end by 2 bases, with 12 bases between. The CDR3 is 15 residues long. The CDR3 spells CASSLVARNTGELFF. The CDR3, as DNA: TGTGCCAGTAGTTTGGTTGCGCGAAACACCGGGGAGCTGTTTTTT.

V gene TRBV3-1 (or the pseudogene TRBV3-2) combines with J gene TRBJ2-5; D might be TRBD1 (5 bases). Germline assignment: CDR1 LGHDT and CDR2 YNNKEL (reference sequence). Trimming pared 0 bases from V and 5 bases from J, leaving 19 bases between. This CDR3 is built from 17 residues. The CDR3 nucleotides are TGTGCCAGCAGCCAAGATTTAACGGCAGGGTTCGTGGAGACCCAGTACTTC. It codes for CASSQDLTAGFVETQYF.

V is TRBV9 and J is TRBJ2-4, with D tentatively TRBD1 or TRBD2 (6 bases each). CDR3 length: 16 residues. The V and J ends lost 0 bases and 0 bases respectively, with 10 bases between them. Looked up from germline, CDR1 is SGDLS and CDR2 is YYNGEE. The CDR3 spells CASSVGRGEAKNIQYF. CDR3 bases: TGTGCCAGCAGCGTAGGGAGGGGGGAAGCCAAAAACATTCAGTACTTC.

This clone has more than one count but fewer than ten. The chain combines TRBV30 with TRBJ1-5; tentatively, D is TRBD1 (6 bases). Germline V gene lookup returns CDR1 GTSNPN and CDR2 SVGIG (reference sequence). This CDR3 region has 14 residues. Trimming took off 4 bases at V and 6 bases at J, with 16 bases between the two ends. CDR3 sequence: CAWNRGAQGQPQHF. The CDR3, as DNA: TGTGCCTGGAATCGGGGGGCGCAGGGTCAGCCCCAGCATTTT.

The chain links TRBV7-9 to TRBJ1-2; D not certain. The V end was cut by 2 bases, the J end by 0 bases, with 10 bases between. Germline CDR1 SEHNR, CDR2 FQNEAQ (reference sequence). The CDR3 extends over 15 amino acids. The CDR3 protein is CASSLSAVANYGYTF. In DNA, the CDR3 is TGTGCCAGCAGCTTATCGGCGGTAGCTAACTATGGCTACACCTTC.

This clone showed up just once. Written as DNA, the CDR3 is TGTGCCAGCAGCGTACGCGCTAGCGGGGGGCCAGATACGCAGTATTTT. Translated, it gives CASSVRASGGPDTQYF. The chain is built from TRBV9 and TRBJ2-3; 11 bases agree with TRBD2. J was trimmed by 4 bases and V by 1 base; bases with no gene match: 5. CDR3 length: 16 amino acids. Germline CDR1 and CDR2: SGDLS and YYNGEE.

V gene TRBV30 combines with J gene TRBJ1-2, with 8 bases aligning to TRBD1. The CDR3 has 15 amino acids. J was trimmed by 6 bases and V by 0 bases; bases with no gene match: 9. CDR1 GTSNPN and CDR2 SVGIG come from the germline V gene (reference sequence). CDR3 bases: TGTGCCTGGAGTGTAGCCGCAGGGGGCGTAAATGGCTACACCTTC. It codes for CAWSVAAGGVNGYTF.

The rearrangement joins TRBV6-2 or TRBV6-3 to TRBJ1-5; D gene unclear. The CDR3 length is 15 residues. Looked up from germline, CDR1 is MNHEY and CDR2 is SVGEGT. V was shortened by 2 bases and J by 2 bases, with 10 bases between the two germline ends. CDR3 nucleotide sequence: TGTGCCAGCAGTTACCGGGGAGCGGGCAATCAGCCCCAGCATTTT. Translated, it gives CASSYRGAGNQPQHF.

CDR3: CASSQVTGGGTDTQYF. CDR3 DNA sequence: TGTGCCAGCAGCCAAGTTACAGGGGGTGGCACAGATACGCAGTATTTT. V gene TRBV14 combines with J gene TRBJ2-3; TRBD1 matches 8 bases. The length of the CDR3 is 16 residues. Germline loops: CDR1 SGHDN, CDR2 FVKESK. The V and J ends lost 1 base and 1 base, in that order; junction bases with no gene match: 4.